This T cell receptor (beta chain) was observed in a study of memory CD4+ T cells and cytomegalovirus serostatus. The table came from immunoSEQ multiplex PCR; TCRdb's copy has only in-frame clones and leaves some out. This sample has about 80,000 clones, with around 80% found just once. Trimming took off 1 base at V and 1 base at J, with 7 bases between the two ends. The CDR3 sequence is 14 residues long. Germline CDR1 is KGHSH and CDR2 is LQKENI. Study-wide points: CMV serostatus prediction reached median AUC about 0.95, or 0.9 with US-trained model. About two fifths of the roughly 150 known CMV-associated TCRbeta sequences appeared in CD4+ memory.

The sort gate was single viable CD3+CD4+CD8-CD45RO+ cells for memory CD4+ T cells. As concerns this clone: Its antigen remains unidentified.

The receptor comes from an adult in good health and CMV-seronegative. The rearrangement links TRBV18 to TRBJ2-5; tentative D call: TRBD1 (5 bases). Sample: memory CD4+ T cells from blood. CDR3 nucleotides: TGTGCCAGCTCACCACAAAGGGGCCAAGAGACCCAGTACTTC. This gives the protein CASSPQRGQETQYF.